This section outlines one T cell receptor beta chain sequence together with its context. Its antigen has not been determined. No base quality values were provided; no much bigger clone lies one nucleotide off. The source of the sample is a study of shared clonotypes between healthy human individuals (dated by TCRdb to 2018 to 2020). For the study in its entirety: The cohort included a few men and a couple of women between 18 and 49 years of age. Libraries were prepared and TCR repertoires were sequenced by different laboratories using diverse techniques, in order to increase sequencing depth and limit assay-specific biases. Per donor, three plates each were used for CD4 naive and CD4 memory, two for CD8 naive, and one for CD8 memory. Blood TCR repertoires of five healthy adults were deeply sequenced to estimate repertoire size and the extent of clonotype sharing between individuals. Per donor, leukapheresis produced somewhere between about 0.8 and 9 billion PBMCs.

Deletion took 0 bases off V and 1 base off J, with a span of 11 bases between the germline ends. CDR1 SGHVS and CDR2 FNYEAQ were looked up in the germline V gene. Inclusive of the bounding cysteine and phenylalanine, the CDR3 is 16 residues long. This entry keeps only the CDR3 DNA: 48 bases, framed from base 1. Using the deep immunoSEQ assay, TCR CDR3 regions were amplified from genomic DNA by multiplex PCR. Genomic DNA extracted from each cell subset was distributed evenly over all wells of several immunoSEQ 96-well plates, and each plate served as one replicate. Each replicate PCR for sorted subsets received roughly 0.2 ug genomic DNA, equal to tens of thousands of T cell genomes. Purified libraries were measured with a Qubit 3.0 fluorometer, size-checked on a Bioanalyzer 2100, and measured again with the KAPA Library Quantification kit. A separate single-read 150-cycle Illumina NextSeq 550 flow cell was used to sequence each immunoSEQ 96-well plate. Concerning the study's data processing: Because the immunoSEQ output held only junctional sequences and lacked quality scores, the filtering could not match the filtering applied to full-length reads. Sequences were annotated with PyIR, a Python wrapper for IgBLAST v1.9, and V/J genes and CDR3 were assigned using IMGT germline references. Reads were filtered out if the reads had weak V/J assignments (E-value above 1e-6), no CDR3, stop codons, out-of-frame junctions, or ambiguous translated residues. V3J clonotypes were defined as sequences sharing the same inferred V gene, J gene, and CDR3 amino acid sequence. To compute the percentage overlap between repertoires, the number of shared unique clonotypes was divided by the size of the smaller repertoire. Repertoire richness was assessed with RTK rarefaction, the Chao1 estimator, and Recon v2.1 estimates of unobserved clonotypes. Generation probabilities were computed with OLGA for all TCRbeta clonotypes obtained by the gDNA method from four donors. TCRdb stores this immuneACCESS table with in-frame sequences only. Part of the clones is absent; in the studies checked, under half of the shortfall reflects unresolved V genes, and no reason is known for the rest. From that table come the V and J calls and clone size; the DNA was used to work out D and trimming. The table for this sample lists a few million clones; more than 80% of them were counted only once. The ten largest clones capture 0.39% of the sample.

Results and caveats for the whole study, not just this receptor: Across a handful of donors, roughly 5.1% of naive CD4, roughly 3.5% of naive CD8, 2.3% of memory CD4, and 0.3% to 0.45% of memory CD8 clonotypes were shared. Compared with non-shared clonotypes, clonotypes shared by all four sorted-subset donors had higher generation probabilities. The small number of donors limited the genetic and exposure-history diversity represented. Naive subsets generally had larger estimated clonotype richness than memory subsets did. Sampling was restricted to blood, and TCR repertoires in tissues likely differ from the TCR repertoires found in blood. Pairwise subsampling led to the expectation that sequencing depth would affect the degree of clonotype sharing among donors. Even with the large sequencing depth, rarefaction of the sorted-subset datasets indicated that sequencing was incomplete.

The donors were healthy, HIV-negative adults with no recently reported acute infections or vaccinations. Every donor was a Caucasian adult living in Nashville, Tennessee, USA. CD4+ T cells were enriched by magnetic negative selection; naive cells were then positively selected on CD45RA, and the negative fraction formed the memory subset. After blood collection by leukapheresis, PBMCs were isolated using Ficoll-Histopaque density gradient centrifugation and then cryopreserved in the vapor phase of liquid nitrogen. Purity and quantity of every magnetically sorted T cell population were checked by analytical flow cytometry. Genomic DNA was isolated from every sorted fraction and measured by UV absorbance on a Nanodrop 2000c.

Sequenced: naive CD4+ T cells from PBMCs. The cell subset or site label, as the study defines it: CD45RA+ positively selected. In this chain, TRBV7-6 is recombined with TRBJ2-3; confidence is insufficient to name the D gene. The clonotype was recovered from a young man in good health. Some clones in this sample may be carry-over from other donors' samples. The CDR3 here reads CASSLASHLGTDTQYF. The DNA reads TGTGCCAGCAGCTTAGCGTCCCATCTTGGCACAGATACGCAGTATTTT.